This TCR beta chain was documented in a study of blood T cell repertoires in COVID-19. On the study more broadly: Some COVID-19 samples were acute and others convalescent; all came from the United States, Italy and Spain. In each case, the material was cDNA or gDNA derived from T cells, B-cell-depleted T cells, or PBMCs.

V was pared by 0 bases and J by 7 bases, with 2 bases of the junction left unmatched. Germline V gene data show CDR1 as SGHRS and CDR2 as YFSETQ. This CDR3 has 14 amino acids. This clone was observed a single time. Participants' own reports of clinical history determined their cohort assignment. How the authors handled the data: For nucleated cells, counts were estimated from reference gene primer amplification. Using immunoSEQ multiplex PCR, the repertoire was profiled, and TCRdb retains in-frame clones only, with some absent. V and J calls and clone size are as listed in that table; D and trimming were resolved from the DNA. The table lists more than 110,000 clones, over 65% of them singletons.

The chain recombines TRBV5-1 with TRBJ1-3; TRBD1 aligns across 9 bases. Input material: PBMCs or T cells enriched from blood (not recorded which). The TCR comes from a woman between 45 and 60 years old who had recovered from COVID-19. The CDR3, as DNA: TGCGCCAGCAGCTTGGAAGGACAGGGGAACACCATATATTTT. Encoded protein: CASSLEGQGNTIYF.